This TCR beta chain was sequenced during a study of siplizumab effects on memory and regulatory T cells. Some clones are missing from TCRdb's copy, which holds only in-frame ones; the method was immunoSEQ multiplex PCR. The data contain some 100,000 clones, 90% to 95% of them singletons. With respect to this clone: Its target is not known.

Study results and limitations: Naive T cells appeared more varied than memory cells and looked like key alloresponse contributors. No naive or memory phenotype could be assigned to roughly 75-95% of proliferating clones. Proliferating Tregs in siplizumab cultures were never verified as suppressive.

The clonotype originates from a human donor in good health. The sample consisted of non-Treg CD4+ T cells sorted from blood.

This chain's CDR3 is CAWSAYMNTEAFF. The CDR3 DNA is TGTGCCTGGAGTGCGTATATGAACACTGAAGCTTTCTTT. This chain connects TRBV30 to TRBJ1-1; D ambiguous. Trimming removed 1 base from V and 0 bases from J, with 6 bases in between. The CDR3 is made up of 13 amino acids. CDR1 and CDR2 from the germline V gene are GTSNPN and SVGIG (reference sequence).